The 32 T cell receptor beta chains reported below all come from one sample, sequenced in a study of glioma-infiltrating T cells. TCR alpha and beta CDR3 regions were amplified from RNA using iRepertoire nested multiplex PCR. TCRdb ran MiXCR on the multiplex PCR reads and lists one entry per CDR3 protein. The sample contains around 90,000 distinct CDR3 sequences, 40% of which appear only once. Input material: glioma tissue, nonneoplastic brain tissue, or PBMCs (not recorded which). These receptors all come from a human donor with low-grade glioma or glioblastoma, undergoing nonglioma brain surgery, or in good health (not recorded which).

A remark on this clonotype: One end of the junction is discordant with germline, which a read error may explain. The rearrangement links TRBV4-1 to TRBJ2-1, with D tentatively TRBD2 (6 bases). CDR3 length equals 14 residues. Germline V gene lookup returns CDR1 MGHRA and CDR2 YSYEKL. CDR3 bases: TGCCCCAGCAGCCCGGAGGGAGGATACAATGAGCAGGTCTTC. This encodes CPSSPEGGYNEQVF.

The J gene is TRBJ2-5, the V gene TRBV4-1; D is undetermined. V was trimmed by 5 bases and J by 2 bases, leaving 12 bases between them. CDR1 and CDR2 from the germline V gene are MGHRA and YSYEKL. This CDR3 is 14 amino acids long. CDR3 amino acids: CASSCTVNQETQYF. The CDR3 DNA reads TGCGCCAGCAGCTGTACAGTGAATCAAGAGACCCAGTACTTC.

This clonotype was counted only a few times. This rearrangement joins TRBV29-1 to TRBJ2-2; D ambiguous. Germline V gene lookup returns CDR1 SQVTM and CDR2 ANQGSEA. The CDR3 contains 14 residues. V was shortened by 4 bases and J by 2 bases, with 11 bases between the two germline ends. CDR3 region: CSVVHQSNTGELFF. The CDR3 coding sequence is TGCAGCGTTGTCCATCAGTCCAACACCGGGGAGCTGTTTTTT.

This clonotype was recorded many times. This chain joins TRBV24-1 and TRBJ2-1, with TRBD2 matching over 8 bases. V lost 3 bases to trimming and J lost 5 bases; unmatched junction nucleotides: 8. This CDR3 has 16 residues. The germline gives CDR1 KGHDR, CDR2 SFDVKD. CDR3 coding DNA: TGTGCCACCAGTGATCCGAGCGGGAGTTCTCACAATGAGCAGTTCTTC. Protein product: CATSDPSGSSHNEQFF.

This clonotype was counted ten times or more. The chain joins TRBV6-6 to TRBJ2-7; TRBD1 aligns across 9 bases. V trimming: 2 bases; J trimming: 5 bases; junction bases outside the gene matches: 7. CDR3 length: 15 residues. Germline loops: CDR1 MNHNY, CDR2 SVGAGI (reference sequence). CDR3 sequence reads: CASSYMRTGANEQYF. CDR3 bases: TGTGCCAGCAGTTACATGAGGACAGGGGCCAACGAGCAGTACTTC.

To note about this clonotype: A read error may explain this, as a much larger clone is one base away. No conserved phenylalanine or tryptophan is present at the end of the CDR3, so a read error is the likely explanation. This chain uses TRBV19 with TRBJ1-2; TRBD1 is a possible D gene (5 bases). Germline assignment: CDR1 LNHDA and CDR2 SQIVND (reference sequence). The CDR3 length is 13 residues. V was clipped by 5 bases and J by 7 bases, with 14 bases between them. The CDR3 coding sequence is TGTGCCAGTAGTGAAGGGGAAGCGGGTGGCTACACCTGC. Its protein product is CASSEGEAGGYTC.

With regard to this clonotype: A much larger clonotype is one base distant, so this may be a read error. The chain couples TRBV5-1 to TRBJ2-1; 8 nucleotides line up with TRBD1. Germline values: CDR1 SGHRS, CDR2 YFSETQ. V lost 4 bases and J lost 7; bases outside the gene matches: 13. The length of the CDR3 is 16 residues. This CDR3 is CASSGPGQVSRNEQFF. The CDR3 coding sequence is TGCGCCAGCAGCGGCCCGGGACAGGTGTCTCGGAATGAGCAGTTCTTC. The entire variable domain, with the rest obtained from reference TRBV5-1 and TRBJ2-1, is as follows: KAGVTQTPRYLIKTRGQQVTLSCSPISGHRSVSWYQQTPGQGLQFLFEYFSETQRNKGNFPGRFSGRQFSNSRSEMNVSTLELGDSALYLCASSGPGQVSRNEQFFGPGTRLTVL.

On this clonotype: A read error is possible here, since a much larger clone lies one base away. CDR3: CSVGFPGQDTNYRYTF. CDR3 DNA sequence: TGCAGCGTTGGGTTTCCCGGACAGGACACTAACTATCGCTACACCTTC. This chain links TRBV29-1 with TRBJ1-2; 7 bases line up with TRBD1. The CDR3 runs 16 residues. Looked up from germline, CDR1 is SQVTM and CDR2 is ANQGSEA. The complete variable domain, with remaining parts taken from reference TRBV29-1 and TRBJ1-2, reads SAVISQKPSRDICQRGTSLTIQCQVDSQVTMMFWYRQQPGQSLTLIATANQGSEATYESGFVIDKFPISRPNLTFSTLTVSNMSPEDSSIYLCSVGFPGQDTNYRYTFGSGTRLTVV.

This clonotype was detected once. The genes are TRBV6-6 and TRBJ2-7; weak D call: TRBD1 (8 bases). There are 15 residues in the CDR3. In germline, CDR1 is MNHNY, CDR2 SVGAGI (reference sequence). V dropped 6 bases and J dropped 2 bases, with 17 bases sitting between them. As DNA, the CDR3 is TGTGCCAGCAGCGGACAGGGACTACCCCCCTACGAGCAGTACTTC. It is translated as CASSGQGLPPYEQYF.

At least ten counts were recorded for this clonotype. This chain joins TRBV20-1 and TRBJ1-2, with 7 bases lining up with TRBD1. Germline CDR1 DFQATT, CDR2 SNEGSKA (reference sequence). CDR3 length: 14 amino acids. Trimming at V came to 6 bases and at J to 7 bases, leaving 14 bases not matched to a gene. CDR3 sequence (DNA): TGCAGTGCGACCACGGGCAGGGGGGATTCTGGCTACACCTTC. This translates into CSATTGRGDSGYTF.

This rearrangement joins TRBV28 to TRBJ2-1; no definite D call. Trimming cost V 2 bases and J 12 bases, with 14 bases left between them. The CDR3 is 13 amino acids. Germline V gives CDR1 MDHEN, CDR2 SYDVKM. The CDR3 loop is CASSLGQERSQFF. In DNA, the CDR3 is TGTGCCAGCAGTTTAGGCCAGGAACGCTCGCAGTTCTTC.

This clonotype was detected many times. The chain recombines TRBV14 with TRBJ2-1, with D hard to call. The V gene lost 2 bases and the J gene lost 7 bases, with 6 bases spanning the gap. In germline, CDR1 is SGHDN, CDR2 FVKESK. This CDR3 contains 12 residues. In DNA form, the CDR3 reads TGTGCCAGCAGCCAATTTTGGAATGAGCAGTTCTTC. Its translation is CASSQFWNEQFF.

The gene calls are TRBV27 and TRBJ1-2, with D possibly being TRBD1 (6 bases). Germline assignment: CDR1 MNHEY and CDR2 SMNVEV (reference sequence). V shed 8 bases and J shed 2 bases, with 12 bases lying between them. The CDR3 consists of 13 residues. The CDR3 bases are TGTGCCAGCCATCCCCAGGGGAACTATGGCTACACCTTC. Translated: CASHPQGNYGYTF.

This clonotype appeared many times. The chain couples TRBV6-2 or TRBV6-3 to TRBJ2-1; a possible D gene is TRBD2 (6 bases). V lost 2 bases and J lost 0, with 17 bases in between. CDR3 length: 18 amino acids. The germline CDR1 and CDR2 sequences are MNHEY and SVGEGT. The CDR3 coding sequence is TGTGCCAGCAGTTACCCCCTCGGGCTAGCGAGCTCCTACAATGAGCAGTTCTTC. This sequence encodes CASSYPLGLASSYNEQFF.

The genes are TRBV20-1 and TRBJ2-1; 11 bases line up with TRBD2. Germline trimming cut 5 bases from V and 4 bases from J; bases unmatched to any gene: 10. The CDR3 is made up of 16 amino acids. Per the germline V gene, CDR1 is DFQATT and CDR2 is SNEGSKA (reference sequence). For the CDR3, the DNA is TGCAGTGCTGATGAACTAGCGGGAGAGTCATACAATGAGCAGTTCTTC. Its translation: CSADELAGESYNEQFF.

This clonotype has at least ten counts. The chain combines TRBV5-4 with TRBJ2-3; possible D gene TRBD2, 6 bases. V lost 10 bases and J 0 bases, leaving 18 bases between the germline ends. The CDR3 has 15 residues. Germline values: CDR1 SGHNT, CDR2 YYREEE (reference sequence). CDR3 residues: CAVERGGTSTDTQYF. The DNA for the CDR3 is TGTGCCGTTGAACGTGGAGGGACCAGCACAGATACGCAGTATTTT. The whole variable domain, filled in from reference TRBV5-4 and TRBJ2-3, reads ETGVTQSPTHLIKTRGQQVTLRCSSQSGHNTVSWYQQALGQGPQFIFQYYREEENGRGNFPPRFSGLQFPNYSSELNVNALELDDSALYLCAVERGGTSTDTQYFGPGTRLTVL.

This clonotype was counted ten times or more. The chain recombines TRBV4-2 with TRBJ1-3; maybe TRBD1 (5 bases). The CDR3 loop spans 16 amino acids. Germline lookup yields CDR1 LGHNA and CDR2 YNFKEQ. The germline V and J ends were trimmed by 3 bases and 0 bases, with 12 bases remaining between them. CDR3 loop: CASSQGTQSSGNTIYF. The CDR3 DNA reads TGTGCCAGCAGCCAGGGGACGCAGAGCTCTGGAAACACCATATATTTT.

This clonotype was seen ten or more times. This rearrangement joins TRBV28 to TRBJ2-2, with 7 bases that match TRBD2. The germline CDR1 and CDR2 sequences are MDHEN and SYDVKM. The CDR3 is 17 residues long. With V trimmed by 5 bases and J by 5 bases, 14 bases remained unmatched. CDR3: CASSPPVPGLRTGELFF. The CDR3 bases are TGTGCCAGCAGTCCGCCCGTACCGGGACTAAGGACCGGGGAGCTGTTTTTT.

This clonotype was detected ten times or more. This rearrangement joins TRBV7-2 to TRBJ1-5; possibly TRBD1 for D (6 bases). The V end lost 4 bases, the J end lost 7 bases, and 11 bases lay between the germline ends. The CDR3 contains 13 residues. Germline V lookup: CDR1 SGHTA, CDR2 FQGNSA. The CDR3 DNA reads as TGTGCCAGCAGCTCTAACAGGGACCAGCCCCAGCATTTT. Translation gives CASSSNRDQPQHF.

The chain employs TRBV18 and TRBJ2-1; 9 bases map to TRBD1. CDR1 and CDR2 (germline): KGHSH, LQKENI. This CDR3 has 15 residues. Trimming removed 2 bases from V and 10 bases from J; junction bases left unmatched: 9. CDR3 sequence reads: CASSPSGQGTPEQFF. DNA for the CDR3: TGTGCCAGCTCACCATCGGGACAGGGAACACCAGAGCAGTTCTTC.

This clonotype was counted many times. The J gene is TRBJ2-1, the V gene TRBV3-1, with D possibly being TRBD2 (7 bases). The ends were cut back, 5 bases at V and 4 bases at J, with 12 bases in the middle. The CDR3 runs to 14 residues. Germline loops: CDR1 LGHDT, CDR2 YNNKEL (reference sequence). DNA of the CDR3: TGTGCCAGCAGCTCCGGGGGGCTATACAATGAGCAGTTCTTC. It codes for CASSSGGLYNEQFF.

In the case of this clonotype: One end of the junction varies from germline; a read error may be responsible. The genes are TRBV6-6 and TRBJ2-1; D is undetermined. The CDR3 length is 17 residues. Per the germline V gene, CDR1 is MNHNY and CDR2 is SVGAGI (reference sequence). This chain's CDR3 is CASSYSTGRYGDNERFF. CDR3 bases: TGTGCAAGCAGTTACTCTACCGGACGGTACGGCGACAATGAGCGGTTCTTC.

This clonotype showed up many times. The chain is built from TRBV5-1 and TRBJ2-5, with a tentative D call TRBD1 (6 bases). Germline lookup yields CDR1 SGHRS and CDR2 YFSETQ. CDR3 length equals 13 residues. Trimming left V 3 bases short and J 5 bases short, with 11 bases between. CDR3 in amino acids: CASSSHRVETQYF. The CDR3 region has the DNA TGCGCCAGCAGCTCCCACAGGGTGGAGACCCAGTACTTC.

This clonotype occurred many times. This sequence joins TRBV5-1 and TRBJ2-1; 7 bases agree with TRBD2. The CDR3 covers 14 residues. V shed 0 bases, J shed 7 bases, and the junction held 4 bases outside the gene matches. Germline V gene lookup returns CDR1 SGHRS and CDR2 YFSETQ. CDR3 nucleotides: TGCGCCAGCAGCTTGGTCTCCGGGGGGAATGAGCAGTTCTTC. Translating gives CASSLVSGGNEQFF.

This clonotype was seen only once. One base away lies a much larger clone, so this may be a sequencing read error. This chain connects TRBV6-1 to TRBJ2-4; TRBD1 is a possible D gene (5 bases). CDR3 size: 14 residues. From germline, CDR1 is MNHNS and CDR2 SASEGT. This chain's CDR3 is CASPSAGSKNIQYF. CDR3 nucleotides: TGCGCCAGCCCCTCCGCAGGGTCCAAAAACATTCAGTACTTC.

Ten or more counts support this clonotype. The chain links TRBV20-1 to TRBJ2-7; no definite D call. V lost 0 bases to trimming and J lost 2 bases, with 14 bases between them. The CDR3 has 15 amino acids. CDR1 is DFQATT, CDR2 SNEGSKA, per germline (reference sequence). DNA for the CDR3: TGCAGTGCTAGAGATTTCAGATACCCTACCTACGAGCAGTACTTC. This encodes CSARDFRYPTYEQYF.

V and J are TRBV20-1 and TRBJ2-3; D remains ambiguous. Trimming pared 1 base from V and 2 bases from J, leaving 10 bases between. CDR1 and CDR2 from the germline V gene are DFQATT and SNEGSKA (reference sequence). The CDR3 is 14 amino acids. The CDR3 coding sequence is TGCAGTGCTAGAGTCTGCAGGAACACAGATACGCAGTATTTT. Translated, it gives CSARVCRNTDTQYF.

This clonotype was detected ten times or more. This chain uses TRBV5-1 with TRBJ2-3, with D unclear. Germline assignment: CDR1 SGHRS and CDR2 YFSETQ. Deletions cut 8 bases from V and 5 bases from J, with 15 bases between. This CDR3 is built from 13 residues. In nucleotides, the CDR3 is TGCGCCAGTCACCAACCCACGGGAGATACGCAGTATTTT. Protein sequence: CASHQPTGDTQYF.

With regard to this clonotype: The conserved final phenylalanine or tryptophan is absent from the CDR3, which likely points to a read error. The chain couples TRBV5-1 to TRBJ2-1; D may be TRBD1 or TRBD2 (5 bases each). Between the trimmed V and J ends, which lost 2 bases and 5 bases, there was a span of 11 bases. Germline loops: CDR1 SGHRS, CDR2 YFSETQ. This CDR3 contains 14 residues. In DNA, the CDR3 is TGCGCCAGCAGCTTCGGGGCCCTAAACAATGAGCAGTTCCTC. Translated: CASSFGALNNEQFL.

Remarks on this clonotype: Its ends do not fully match the called genes, so a read error is possible. This sequence joins TRBV20-1 and TRBJ1-1; D is uncertain. Per the germline V gene, CDR1 is DFQATT and CDR2 is SNEGSKA (reference sequence). The CDR3 is 13 amino acids. The CDR3 bases are TGCAGTGCTAGAGCTGCAGGAAGTACTGAAGCTATCTTT. As protein: CSARAAGSTEAIF.

Regarding this clonotype: One junction end does not reproduce the germline sequence, and a read error may be involved. The chain has TRBV25-1 and TRBJ1-5; a possible D gene is TRBD1 (5 bases). Germline CDR1 MGHDK, CDR2 SYGVNS. The CDR3 is made up of 16 amino acids. The CDR3 DNA sequence: TGTGCCAGCAGTGACGGGACGGGATTTAGCAAGCAGCCCCAGCATTTT. This translates into CASSDGTGFSKQPQHF.

This clonotype was seen repeatedly, ten times or more. V and J are TRBV18 and TRBJ1-2; TRBD1 aligns across 7 bases. V dropped 6 bases and J dropped 5; count of bases not matched to a gene: 6. This CDR3 is 13 amino acids long. Germline assignment: CDR1 KGHSH and CDR2 LQKENI. The CDR3 reads CASSPDREYGYTF. CDR3 coding DNA: TGTGCCAGCTCGCCCGACAGGGAATATGGCTACACCTTC.